This T cell receptor beta chain is drawn from a study of T-cell reconstitution after alpha-beta-depleted transplantation in children. Regarding this clonotype: Sequence at one end of the junction differs from germline and may be a read error.

This CDR3 has 12 amino acids. Germline values: CDR1 SEHNR, CDR2 FQNEAQ (reference sequence). This sample's TCRbeta library carried unique molecular identifier barcodes. TCRdb called the PCR reads again in MiXCR, with one record for every CDR3 protein. The repertoire holds some 240,000 distinct CDR3 sequences, with 9.7% as singletons. The clonotype was recovered from a human donor who donated a stem cell graft to a child with SCID. Sequences were derived from PBMCs from the stem cell graft donor, sampled from the stem cell graft. The chain uses TRBV7-9 and TRBJ2-3; no firm D call. In nucleotides, the CDR3 is TGTGCCAGCAGCCGAGGCACAGCTACGCAGTATTTT. It specifies CASSRGTATQYF. The variable domain in full, with the rest retrieved from reference TRBV7-9 and TRBJ2-3, is DTGVSQNPRHKITKRGQNVTFRCDPISEHNRLYWYRQTLGQGPEFLTYFQNEAQLEKSRLLSDRFSAERPKGSFSTLEIQRTEQGDSAMYLCASSRGTATQYFGPGTRLTVL.